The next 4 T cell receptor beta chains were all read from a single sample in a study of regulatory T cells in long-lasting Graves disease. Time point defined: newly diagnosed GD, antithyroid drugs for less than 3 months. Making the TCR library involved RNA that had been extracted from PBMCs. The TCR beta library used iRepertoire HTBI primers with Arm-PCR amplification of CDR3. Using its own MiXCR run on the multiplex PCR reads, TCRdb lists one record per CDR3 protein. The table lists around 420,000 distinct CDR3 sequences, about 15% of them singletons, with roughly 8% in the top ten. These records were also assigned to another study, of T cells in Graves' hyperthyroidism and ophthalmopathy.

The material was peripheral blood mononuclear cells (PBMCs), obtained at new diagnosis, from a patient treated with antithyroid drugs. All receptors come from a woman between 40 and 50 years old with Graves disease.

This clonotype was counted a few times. CDR3 loop: CSASMAAPYNEQFF. CDR3 nucleotide sequence: TGCAGTGCTAGTATGGCTGCTCCCTACAATGAGCAGTTCTTC. This chain uses TRBV20-1 with TRBJ2-1; D not certain. The V and J ends lost 3 bases and 2 bases respectively, with 11 bases between them. CDR3 size: 14 residues. Looked up from germline, CDR1 is DFQATT and CDR2 is SNEGSKA (reference sequence).

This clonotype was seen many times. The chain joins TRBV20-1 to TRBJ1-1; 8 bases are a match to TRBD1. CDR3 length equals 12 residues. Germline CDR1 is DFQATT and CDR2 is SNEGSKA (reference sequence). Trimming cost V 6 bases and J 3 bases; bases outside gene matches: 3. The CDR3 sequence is CSAPTGDTEAFF. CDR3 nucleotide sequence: TGCAGTGCGCCGACAGGGGACACTGAAGCTTTCTTT.

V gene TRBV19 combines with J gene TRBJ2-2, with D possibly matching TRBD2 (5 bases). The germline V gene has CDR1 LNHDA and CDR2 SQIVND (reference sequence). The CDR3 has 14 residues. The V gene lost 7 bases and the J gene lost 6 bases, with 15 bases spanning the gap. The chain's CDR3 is CASMVGSTSGELFF. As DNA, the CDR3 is TGTGCCAGTATGGTTGGGAGTACGTCCGGGGAGCTGTTTTTT. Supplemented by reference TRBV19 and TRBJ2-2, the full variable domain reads DGGITQSPKYLFRKEGQNVTLSCEQNLNHDAMYWYRQDPGQGLRLIYYSQIVNDFQKGDIAEGYSVSREKKESFPLTVTSAQKNPTAFYLCASMVGSTSGELFFGEGSRLTVL.

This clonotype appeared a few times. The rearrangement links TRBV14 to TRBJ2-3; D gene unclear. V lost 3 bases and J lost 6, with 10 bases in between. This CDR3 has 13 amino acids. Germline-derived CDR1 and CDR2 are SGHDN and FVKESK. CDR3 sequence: CASSQFPVDTQYF. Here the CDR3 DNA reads TGTGCCAGCAGCCAGTTTCCGGTTGATACGCAGTATTTT.